Sequencing of this T cell receptor beta chain was carried out in a study of blood T cells in healthy people across ages. For the second PCR, which ran for 7 to 11 cycles, a sample-barcoded 5' primer and a J-beta primer mix were used. TCRdb independently ran MiXCR on the 5' RACE reads; one entry per CDR3 protein. The sample contains about 970,000 distinct CDR3 sequences, roughly 51% of which appear only once. Notes on the study in general: In the absence of known donor CMV status, changes in expanded clonotypes were possibly confounded.

Remarks on this clonotype: As yet, its antigen is unknown.

The sequence came from a woman aged 60-75 years in good health. Sequenced sample: blood.

CDR3 region: CASSPPQGRPQHF. The CDR3 region has the DNA TGTGCCAGCTCACCACCCCAGGGACGGCCCCAGCATTTT. The chain joins TRBV18 to TRBJ1-5; maybe TRBD1 (5 bases). Per germline, CDR1 KGHSH and CDR2 LQKENI. V was pared by 0 bases and J by 9 bases, with 9 bases between. There are 13 residues in the CDR3.